This TCR beta chain was recovered during a study of response to subunit inactivated influenza vaccine (dated by TCRdb to the late 2010s). Regarding the study in general: To follow how T cells responded to a trivalent subunit inactivated influenza vaccine, the researchers relied on deep quantitative profiling of the T cell receptor repertoire.

General study outcomes and caveats: It was suggested by the authors that each seasonal influenza vaccination may recruit only a limited number of new T cells.

The CDR1 and CDR2 encoded by the germline V gene are KGHSH and LQKENI. Spanning cysteine to phenylalanine, the CDR3 consists of 16 amino acids. Only CDR3 DNA is held: 48 bases, read in frame from base 1. V and J lose 2 bases and 6 bases, and a span of 17 bases separates them. Receptor libraries were prepared by RT-PCR. Sequenced using an Illumina HiSeq 2500. TCRdb took the public reads, trimmed them with fastp at Q25, ran MiXCR for clone calling and kept in-frame beta chains. Each CDR3 protein appears once, grouped with its most common genes and DNA. Present in this sample are hundreds of thousands of distinct CDR3 sequences, around 13% of which were seen just once. The top ten clonotypes cover about 7.6% of the sample. This clonotype turned up a few times. What antigen it recognizes has not been identified. No much larger clonotype is one base removed from it; base qualities were not supplied.

The source of this sequence is a man aged 45-60 years who received an inactivated influenza vaccine. Donor details come from another sample of the same person, matched by shared clones. Sequenced here: PBMCs from blood, sampled 14 to 15 days before vaccination. The rearrangement joined TRBV18 to TRBJ2-1; a tentative D match to TRBD1 spans 5 bases. The CDR3 corresponds to CASSPFDQGSANEQFF. At the DNA level, the sequence is TGTGCCAGCTCACCATTCGATCAGGGCTCCGCCAATGAGCAGTTCTTC.